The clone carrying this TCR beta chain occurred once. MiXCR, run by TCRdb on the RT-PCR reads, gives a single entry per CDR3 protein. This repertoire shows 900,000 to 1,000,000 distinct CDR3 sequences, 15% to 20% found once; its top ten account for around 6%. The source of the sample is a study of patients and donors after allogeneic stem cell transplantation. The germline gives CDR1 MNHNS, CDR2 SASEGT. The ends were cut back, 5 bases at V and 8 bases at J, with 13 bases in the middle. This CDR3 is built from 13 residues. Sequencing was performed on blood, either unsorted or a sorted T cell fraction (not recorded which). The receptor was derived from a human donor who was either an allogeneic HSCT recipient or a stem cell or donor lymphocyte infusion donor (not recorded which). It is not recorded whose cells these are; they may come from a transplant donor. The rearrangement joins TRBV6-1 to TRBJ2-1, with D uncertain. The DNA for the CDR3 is TGTGCCAGCAGTCTCGATAGAGGCGATGAGCAGTTCTTC. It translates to CASSLDRGDEQFF.